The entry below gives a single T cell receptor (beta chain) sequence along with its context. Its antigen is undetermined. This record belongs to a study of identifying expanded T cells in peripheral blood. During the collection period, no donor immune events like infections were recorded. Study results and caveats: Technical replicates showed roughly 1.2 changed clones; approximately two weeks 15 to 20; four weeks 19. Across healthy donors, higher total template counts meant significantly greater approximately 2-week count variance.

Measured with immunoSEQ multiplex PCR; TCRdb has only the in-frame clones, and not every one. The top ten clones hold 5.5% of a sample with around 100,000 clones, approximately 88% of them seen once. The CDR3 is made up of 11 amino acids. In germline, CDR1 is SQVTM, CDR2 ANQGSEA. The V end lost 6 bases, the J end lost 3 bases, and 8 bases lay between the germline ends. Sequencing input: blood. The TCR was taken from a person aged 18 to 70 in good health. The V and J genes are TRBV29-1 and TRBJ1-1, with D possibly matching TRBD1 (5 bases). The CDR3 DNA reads TGCAGCGTGGGGGGGGACACTGAAGCTTTCTTT. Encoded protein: CSVGGDTEAFF.